This TCR beta chain was captured in a study of CD8 T cells in Susac syndrome. In blood CD8+ and CD4+ T cells, TCR beta underwent sequencing. In germline, CDR1 is KGHSH, CDR2 LQKENI. J was trimmed by 3 bases and V by 5 bases; bases with no gene match: 6. The CDR3 runs to 15 residues. The RNA input was roughly 0.45 to 1 ug, and it was reverse transcribed with random hexamers. TCRdb itself ran the immunoSEQ multiplex PCR reads through MiXCR, one entry per CDR3 protein. Among roughly 190,000 distinct CDR3 sequences listed, approximately 93% were seen once. The chain links TRBV18 to TRBJ2-2, with TRBD1 matching 7 bases. The source is a human donor in good health. The specimen was CD4+ T cells from PBMCs. The chain's CDR3 is CASSFYRGDTGELFF. The CDR3 region has the DNA TGTGCCAGCTCATTCTACAGGGGTGACACCGGGGAGCTGTTTTTT.